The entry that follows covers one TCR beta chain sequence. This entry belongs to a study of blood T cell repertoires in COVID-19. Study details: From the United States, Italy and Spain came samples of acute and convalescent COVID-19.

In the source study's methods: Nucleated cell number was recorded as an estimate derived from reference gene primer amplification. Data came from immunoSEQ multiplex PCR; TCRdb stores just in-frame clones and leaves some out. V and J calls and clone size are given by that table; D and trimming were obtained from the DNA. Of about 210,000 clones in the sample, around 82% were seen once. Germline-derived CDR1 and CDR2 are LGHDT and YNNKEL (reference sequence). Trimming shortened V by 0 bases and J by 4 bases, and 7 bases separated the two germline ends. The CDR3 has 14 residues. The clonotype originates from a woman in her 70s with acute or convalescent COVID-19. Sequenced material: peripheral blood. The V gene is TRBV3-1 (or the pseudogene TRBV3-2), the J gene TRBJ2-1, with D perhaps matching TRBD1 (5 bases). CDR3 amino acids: CASSQDGAYNEQFF. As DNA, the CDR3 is TGTGCCAGCAGCCAAGATGGGGCGTACAATGAGCAGTTCTTC.